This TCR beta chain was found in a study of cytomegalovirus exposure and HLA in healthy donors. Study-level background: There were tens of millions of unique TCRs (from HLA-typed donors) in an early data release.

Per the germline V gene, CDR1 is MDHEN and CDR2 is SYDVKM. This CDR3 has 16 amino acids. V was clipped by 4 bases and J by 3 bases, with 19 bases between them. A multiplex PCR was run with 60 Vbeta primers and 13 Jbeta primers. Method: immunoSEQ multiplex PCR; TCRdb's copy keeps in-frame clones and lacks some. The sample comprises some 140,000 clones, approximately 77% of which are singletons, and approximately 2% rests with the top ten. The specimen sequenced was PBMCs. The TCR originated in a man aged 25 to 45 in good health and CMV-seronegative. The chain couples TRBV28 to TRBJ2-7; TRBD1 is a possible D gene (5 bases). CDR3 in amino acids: CASSSAADSKGYEQYF. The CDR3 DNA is TGTGCCAGCAGTTCTGCGGCAGACAGTAAGGGCTACGAGCAGTACTTC. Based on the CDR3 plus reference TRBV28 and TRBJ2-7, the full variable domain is DVKVTQSSRYLVKRTGEKVFLECVQDMDHENMFWYRQDPGLGLRLIYFSYDVKMKEKGDIPEGYSVSREKKERFSLILESASTNQTSMYLCASSSAADSKGYEQYFGPGTRLTVT.